This T cell receptor (beta chain) was documented in a study of metastatic and nonmetastatic thyroid tumors. In the study overall: Malignant and benign thyroid patients had repertoires compared in peripheral blood and tumor or nodule tissue. Study findings and constraints: For both blood and tumor, malignant thyroid tumors reportedly showed significantly higher TCR beta diversity than benign nodules did.

Ahead of thyroid surgery, no patient had received treatment of any kind. Germline trimming cut 4 bases from V and 8 bases from J; bases unmatched to any gene: 12. This CDR3 has 15 residues. Germline V gene data show CDR1 as SGDLS and CDR2 as YYNGEE. Study processing details: Variation in CDR3 across clinicopathological groups served as the basis for constructing a distant-metastasis classifier in papillary thyroid cancer. From the PCR reads, TCRdb re-called clones with MiXCR. In this record, the V and J calls reflect TCRdb's handling and not the investigators' own analysis. The sample contains tens of thousands of clones, less than 20% of which appear only once. A word on this clone: Its target is not known.

Sequencing was done on a sample of blood. The TCR sequence derives from a female donor with papillary thyroid cancer or a benign thyroid nodule (not recorded which). Some clones in this sample may be carry-over from other donors' samples. The chain carries TRBV9 and TRBJ2-1, with 7 bases lining up with TRBD2. The CDR3 reads CASSPSGGSGDEQFF. DNA for the CDR3: TGTGCCAGCAGCCCCAGCGGCGGGAGCGGCGATGAGCAGTTCTTC.